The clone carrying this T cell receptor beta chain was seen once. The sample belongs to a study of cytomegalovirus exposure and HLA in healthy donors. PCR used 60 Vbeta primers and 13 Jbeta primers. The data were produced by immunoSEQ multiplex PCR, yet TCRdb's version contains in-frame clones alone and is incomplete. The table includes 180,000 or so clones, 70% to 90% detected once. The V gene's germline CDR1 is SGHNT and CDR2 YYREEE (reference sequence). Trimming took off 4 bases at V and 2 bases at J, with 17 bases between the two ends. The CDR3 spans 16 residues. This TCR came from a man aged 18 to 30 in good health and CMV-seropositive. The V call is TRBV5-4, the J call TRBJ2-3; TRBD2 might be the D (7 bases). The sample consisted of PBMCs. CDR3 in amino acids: CASSGGAGPLTDTQYF. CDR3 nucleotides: TGTGCCAGCAGCGGGGGGGCGGGGCCCCTCACAGATACGCAGTATTTT.